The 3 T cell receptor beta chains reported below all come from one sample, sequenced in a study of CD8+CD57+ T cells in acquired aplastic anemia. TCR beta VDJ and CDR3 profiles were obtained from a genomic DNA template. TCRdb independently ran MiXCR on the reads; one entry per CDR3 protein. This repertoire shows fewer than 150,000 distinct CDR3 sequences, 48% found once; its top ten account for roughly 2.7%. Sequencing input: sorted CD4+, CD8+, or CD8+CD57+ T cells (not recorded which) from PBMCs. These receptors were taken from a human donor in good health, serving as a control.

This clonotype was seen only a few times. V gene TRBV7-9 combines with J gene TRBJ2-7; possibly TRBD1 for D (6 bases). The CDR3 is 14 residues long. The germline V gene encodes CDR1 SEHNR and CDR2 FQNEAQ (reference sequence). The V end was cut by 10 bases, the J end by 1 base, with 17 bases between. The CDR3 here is CAISEGDGSYEQYF. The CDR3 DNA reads TGTGCCATCAGTGAGGGGGACGGTTCCTACGAGCAGTACTTC.

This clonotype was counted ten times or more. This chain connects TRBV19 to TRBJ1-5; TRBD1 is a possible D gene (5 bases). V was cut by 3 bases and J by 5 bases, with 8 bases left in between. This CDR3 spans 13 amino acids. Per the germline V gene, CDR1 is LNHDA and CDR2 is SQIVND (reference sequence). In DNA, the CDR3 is TGTGCCAGTAGTATTCGCAGGGATCAGCCCCAGCATTTT. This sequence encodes CASSIRRDQPQHF.

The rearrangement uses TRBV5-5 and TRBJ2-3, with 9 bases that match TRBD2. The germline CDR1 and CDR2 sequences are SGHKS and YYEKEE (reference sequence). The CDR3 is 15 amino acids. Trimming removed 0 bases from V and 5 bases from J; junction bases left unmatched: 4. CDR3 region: CASSLGLSGGDTQYF. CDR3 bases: TGTGCCAGCAGCTTGGGTCTTAGCGGGGGAGATACGCAGTATTTT.